The entry that follows covers one TCR beta chain sequence. The data stem from a study of blood T cell repertoires in COVID-19. The overall study: Samples of COVID-19 (acute and convalescent) were obtained from the United States, Italy and Spain. The analysed material was cDNA or gDNA that came from T cells, B-cell-depleted T cells, or PBMCs.

CDR1 and CDR2 (germline): LNHDA, SQIVND (reference sequence). This CDR3 spans 16 amino acids. V was clipped by 6 bases and J by 7 bases; unmatched bases: 14. Original data processing: By means of reference gene primer amplification, nucleated cell counts were estimated. The protocol was immunoSEQ multiplex PCR, while the TCRdb copy is restricted to in-frame clones and leaves out a portion. D and trimming were read from the DNA, whereas the V and J calls and clone size are those reported in that table. The sample lists roughly 49,000 clones; around 86% were seen once. The TCR sequence derives from a man between 45 and 60 years old with active COVID-19. J is TRBJ1-5 and V is TRBV19, with 8 bases aligning to TRBD1. Sequencing was done on a sample of peripheral blood. In DNA, the CDR3 is TGTGCCAGTAGCAAACGTGACAGGGGAGGCGGACAGCCCCAGCATTTT. It yields the protein CASSKRDRGGGQPQHF.